Included here is one T cell receptor beta chain sequence, with context. Its antigen is as yet unknown. This record belongs to a study of identical twins. TCRdb re-called the 5' RACE reads through MiXCR, storing one row per CDR3 protein. This table has 470,000 or so distinct CDR3 sequences, 20% to 25% appearing once. Study-level findings and limits: Less excess twin sharing appeared in beta out-of-frame sequences. Models predicted too little out-of-frame TCR alpha sharing in monozygotic twins.

The data also belong to a second study, concerning T cells expressing NK-cell markers. Turning to that study: The study found these clonotypes also leading the CD3+CD56-NKG2C+ fraction in a few donors.

The origin of this receptor is a woman younger than 30 in good health. The source material was CD4+ T cells sorted from blood.

CDR3 sequence: CASSQEKGADQQYF. DNA for the CDR3: TGTGCCAGCAGCCAAGAGAAAGGGGCAGACCAGCAGTACTTC. V usage is TRBV14 and J usage is TRBJ2-7, with D possibly being TRBD1 (5 bases). Looked up from germline, CDR1 is SGHDN and CDR2 is FVKESK. Between the trimmed V and J ends, which lost 0 bases and 8 bases, there was a span of 14 bases. The CDR3 runs to 14 residues.